A single sample is the source of the 21 T cell receptor beta chains below, sequenced in a study of blood T cells in healthy people across ages. Next came a second PCR, run for roughly 6 to 11 cycles, which used a sample-barcoded 5' primer along with a J-beta primer mix. TCRdb re-called the 5' RACE reads through MiXCR, storing one row per CDR3 protein. The sample lists about 1.8 million distinct CDR3 sequences; 49% were seen once. Sequencing was performed on blood. The receptors stem from a woman aged 40 to 49 in good health.

This clonotype was seen a handful of times. The chain recombines TRBV20-1 with TRBJ2-3; TRBD2 aligns across 14 bases. CDR1 and CDR2 (germline): DFQATT, SNEGSKA (reference sequence). Trimming removed 6 bases from V and 2 bases from J; junction bases left unmatched: 7. CDR3 size: 16 residues. Written as DNA, the CDR3 is TGCAGTGCCCTCCCGGGACTAGCGGGGGACACAGATACGCAGTATTTT. This gives the protein CSALPGLAGDTDTQYF.

Written as DNA, the CDR3 is TGCGCCAGCAGCTTAACAGGTTTATACCACGAGCAGTACTTC. As protein: CASSLTGLYHEQYF. The chain combines TRBV5-1 with TRBJ2-7, with D maybe TRBD1 (5 bases). There are 14 residues in the CDR3. Per the germline V gene, CDR1 is SGHRS and CDR2 is YFSETQ. V dropped 2 bases and J dropped 5 bases, with 14 bases sitting between them.

The chain is built from TRBV6-1 and TRBJ1-1; 8 bases are a match to TRBD1. This CDR3 region has 15 residues. V shed 6 bases, J shed 0 bases, and the junction held 6 bases outside the gene matches. CDR1 and CDR2 (germline): MNHNS, SASEGT. CDR3 in DNA: TGTGCCAGCAGCAGGACAGGGACCTTGAACACTGAAGCTTTCTTT. It translates to CASSRTGTLNTEAFF.

J is TRBJ2-7 and V is TRBV7-2, with unresolved D. The V end was cut by 5 bases, the J end by 7 bases, with 21 bases between. The CDR3 extends over 15 amino acids. In germline, CDR1 is SGHTA, CDR2 FQGNSA. The CDR3: CASSPDVSSYNEQYF. CDR3 bases: TGTGCCAGCAGCCCAGACGTGAGCTCCTACAATGAGCAGTACTTC. Looking up the rest from reference TRBV7-2 and TRBJ2-7 gives the full variable domain: GAGVSQSPSNKVTEKGKDVELRCDPISGHTALYWYRQSLGQGLEFLIYFQGNSAPDKSGLPSDRFSAERTGGSVSTLTIQRTQQEDSAVYLCASSPDVSSYNEQYFGPGTRLTVT.

V is TRBV27 and J is TRBJ2-7; a weak D match, TRBD2 (6 bases). The CDR3 totals 15 residues. V lost 7 bases, J lost 0 bases, and 16 bases lay in between. Per germline, CDR1 MNHEY and CDR2 SMNVEV (reference sequence). The CDR3 spells CASKRDSSNSYEQYF. The DNA of the CDR3 is TGTGCCAGCAAACGGGACTCCTCGAACTCCTACGAGCAGTACTTC.

The V gene is TRBV4-1, the J gene TRBJ2-7; D is unresolved. The CDR3 sequence is 13 residues long. Germline assignment: CDR1 MGHRA and CDR2 YSYEKL. The V and J ends lost 1 base and 8 bases respectively, with 12 bases between them. This chain's CDR3 is CASSQVRLSQQYF. The CDR3 DNA follows: TGCGCCAGCAGCCAAGTCCGGCTCAGTCAGCAGTACTTC.

The V call is TRBV7-2, the J call TRBJ2-3, with 10 bases matching TRBD2. The ends lost 1 base at V and 2 bases at J; junction bases unmatched: 6. Germline CDR1 is SGHTA and CDR2 is FQGNSA. CDR3 length: 17 amino acids. The CDR3: CASSLDKRGGPTDTQYF. The CDR3 region has the DNA TGTGCCAGCAGCTTAGATAAGCGGGGGGGCCCCACAGATACGCAGTATTTT.

CDR3 residues: CASSGTSMVETQYF. DNA of the CDR3: TGTGCCAGCAGCGGTACTAGTATGGTAGAGACCCAGTACTTC. The V call is TRBV9, the J call TRBJ2-5; D might be TRBD2 (5 bases). This CDR3 region has 14 residues. CDR1 is SGDLS, CDR2 YYNGEE, per germline. Trimming removed 3 bases at V and 4 bases at J, with 13 bases between. Full variable domain (outside the CDR3, taken from reference TRBV9 and TRBJ2-5): DSGVTQTPKHLITATGQRVTLRCSPRSGDLSVYWYQQSLDQGLQFLIQYYNGEERAKGNILERFSAQQFPDLHSELNLSSLELGDSALYFCASSGTSMVETQYFGPGTRLLVL.

The chain carries TRBV6-5 and TRBJ1-2, with D maybe TRBD1 (5 bases). Deletions cut 6 bases from V and 8 bases from J, with 13 bases between. Germline loops: CDR1 MNHEY, CDR2 SVGAGI. The CDR3 has 12 residues. CDR3 residues: CASSQGLLGYTF. The CDR3 DNA sequence: TGTGCCAGCAGCCAGGGTCTACTCGGCTACACCTTC.

V is TRBV10-3 and J is TRBJ2-3, with D possibly called TRBD1 or TRBD2 (5 bases each). CDR3 length: 14 residues. V was cut by 3 bases and J by 0 bases, with 7 bases left in between. Looked up from germline, CDR1 is ENHRY and CDR2 is SYGVKD. As DNA, the CDR3 is TGTGCCATCAGTGACCGGGGCAGCACAGATACGCAGTATTTT. This codes for CAISDRGSTDTQYF.

The chain employs TRBV6-6 and TRBJ2-7; tentatively, D is TRBD1 (7 bases). The CDR3 totals 15 residues. The ends were cut back, 8 bases at V and 2 bases at J, with 19 bases in the middle. The V gene's germline CDR1 is MNHNY and CDR2 SVGAGI (reference sequence). The CDR3 DNA sequence: TGTGCCAGCGGGGCAGGTCAGGGGGGTCCCTACGAGCAGTACTTC. It yields the protein CASGAGQGGPYEQYF.

This chain links TRBV12-3 or TRBV12-4 with TRBJ2-7; the D gene is possibly TRBD1 (5 bases). Trimming left V 5 bases short and J 2 bases short, with 16 bases between. CDR3 size: 15 residues. The chain's CDR3 is CASSTPGKRTYEQYF. The CDR3 bases are TGTGCCAGCAGTACCCCAGGGAAGAGGACCTACGAGCAGTACTTC.

A remark on this clonotype: This may arise from a read error, as a much more abundant clone is one base away. The chain employs TRBV5-1 and TRBJ2-7; TRBD2 matches at 7 bases. The J call may be in error: the DNA end matches TRBJ2-5 better. The CDR3 has 14 residues. Germline CDR1 is SGHRS and CDR2 is YFSETQ. The CDR3 spells CASNLGASGETQYF. As DNA, the CDR3 is TGCGCCAGCAACTTGGGAGCTAGCGGAGAGACCCAGTACTTC.

This clonotype was seen only a few times. The V gene is TRBV5-1, the J gene TRBJ2-1; 7 nucleotides agree with TRBD2. V dropped 2 bases and J dropped 6; count of bases not matched to a gene: 11. CDR3 size: 16 residues. Germline CDR1 is SGHRS and CDR2 is YFSETQ. CDR3 loop: CASSLYITSDRNEQFF. The DNA of the CDR3 is TGCGCCAGCAGCTTATATATTACTAGCGACCGCAATGAGCAGTTCTTC.

The V gene is TRBV10-2, the J gene TRBJ1-2, with a possible D match to TRBD1 (5 bases). The CDR3 extends over 16 amino acids. V lost 0 bases, J lost 6 bases, and 17 bases lay in between. Germline CDR1 WSHSY, CDR2 SAAADI. DNA of the CDR3: TGCGCCAGCAGTGAGTCCGGCAGGGTCGGTTGGAATGGCTACACCTTC. It translates to CASSESGRVGWNGYTF.

J is TRBJ2-7 and V is TRBV27, with 8 nucleotides matching TRBD1. V lost 6 bases and J lost 5; bases outside the gene matches: 6. Germline V gene data show CDR1 as MNHEY and CDR2 as SMNVEV (reference sequence). The CDR3 sequence is 13 residues long. The CDR3 protein is CASRLTGADEQYF. In DNA form, the CDR3 reads TGTGCCAGCAGACTGACAGGGGCTGACGAGCAGTACTTC.

The V and J genes are TRBV19 and TRBJ2-1; 7 bases fit TRBD1. The germline gives CDR1 LNHDA, CDR2 SQIVND (reference sequence). The V gene end was trimmed by 5 bases and the J gene end by 0 bases; junction bases not matched to a gene: 10. The CDR3 totals 17 residues. The CDR3 protein is CASSPYSGTASYNEQFF. The CDR3 DNA is TGTGCCAGTAGTCCTTATTCCGGGACAGCCTCCTACAATGAGCAGTTCTTC.

This clonotype was found once. The chain joins TRBV4-1 to TRBJ2-3, with TRBD2 identical over 15 bases. The ends lost 4 bases at V and 8 bases at J; junction bases unmatched: 4. Germline loops: CDR1 MGHRA, CDR2 YSYEKL. The CDR3 contains 15 residues. The CDR3 bases are TGCGCCAGCAGCCGGACGGGACTAGCGGGGGGTACGCAGTATTTT. Its translation is CASSRTGLAGGTQYF.

This clonotype was detected many times. This chain uses TRBV9 with TRBJ2-1, with D tentatively TRBD1 (6 bases). Trimming removed 5 bases at V and 2 bases at J, with 11 bases between. The CDR3 has 14 amino acids. Germline V lookup: CDR1 SGDLS, CDR2 YYNGEE. Here the CDR3 DNA reads TGTGCCAGCAGTGTCCGGGACACCTACAATGAGCAGTTCTTC. Translating it yields CASSVRDTYNEQFF.

The J gene is TRBJ1-2, the V gene TRBV4-2, with a tentative D call TRBD1 (5 bases). Trimming cost V 1 base and J 3 bases, with 12 bases left between them. The germline V gene encodes CDR1 LGHNA and CDR2 YNFKEQ. CDR3 size: 15 residues. CDR3 loop: CASSQGPGLDYGYTF. CDR3 DNA: TGTGCCAGCAGCCAAGGGCCAGGGCTCGACTATGGCTACACCTTC.

The chain is built from TRBV20-1 and TRBJ2-1; the match to TRBD2 covers 8 bases. V was pared by 5 bases and J by 8 bases, with 11 bases of the junction left unmatched. This CDR3 is 14 amino acids long. Per the germline V gene, CDR1 is DFQATT and CDR2 is SNEGSKA (reference sequence). Here the CDR3 DNA reads TGCAGTGCTTACCCGGGGGGGCTTCTGGATGAGCAGTTCTTC. Translation gives CSAYPGGLLDEQFF.